The 25 T cell receptor beta chains below were found in one sample sequenced in a study of blood T cells in healthy people across ages. A second PCR, run for about 7 to 11 cycles, used a sample-barcoded 5' primer plus a J-beta primer mix. Each CDR3 protein is one row after TCRdb ran MiXCR on the 5' RACE reads. The data show 850,000 to 1,300,000 distinct CDR3 sequences, roughly 45% seen once. What was sequenced was blood. The receptor set was obtained from a woman in her sixties in good health.

CDR3 residues: CASSSLGPNYEQYF. As DNA, the CDR3 is TGTGCCAGCAGTTCCTTGGGACCGAACTACGAGCAGTACTTC. The chain is built from TRBV12-3 or TRBV12-4 and TRBJ2-7; tentatively, D is TRBD1 or TRBD2 (5 bases each). V lost 4 bases to trimming and J lost 3 bases, with 13 bases between them. The CDR3 has 14 amino acids.

The genes are TRBV29-1 and TRBJ2-5; 10 bases match TRBD1. The V and J ends lost 3 bases and 1 base, in that order; junction bases with no gene match: 14. Germline-derived CDR1 and CDR2 are SQVTM and ANQGSEA. CDR3 length: 18 amino acids. CDR3 DNA: TGCAGCGTTGAGGATACTCTAGACCGACAGGGGGCCCAAGAGACCCAGTACTTC. Its protein is CSVEDTLDRQGAQETQYF.

A few counts support this clonotype. The chain couples TRBV11-2 to TRBJ2-3, with TRBD2 as a possible D gene (6 bases). This CDR3 spans 13 amino acids. Trimming took off 2 bases at V and 4 bases at J, with 7 bases between the two ends. Germline assignment: CDR1 SGHAT and CDR2 FQNNGV. The CDR3 protein is CASSLRRADTQYF. DNA for the CDR3: TGTGCCAGCAGCTTACGGAGGGCAGATACGCAGTATTTT.

A few counts support this clonotype. This sequence joins TRBV24-1 and TRBJ2-2, with D perhaps matching TRBD1 (5 bases). Trimming took off 2 bases at V and 4 bases at J, with 10 bases between the two ends. This CDR3 contains 15 residues. From germline, CDR1 is KGHDR and CDR2 SFDVKD. CDR3 loop: CATSDSRGLTGELFF. The CDR3 coding sequence is TGTGCCACCAGTGATTCAAGGGGCCTCACCGGGGAGCTGTTTTTT.

The chain has TRBV2 and TRBJ1-6, with D possibly TRBD1 on 6 matching bases. This CDR3 is 12 amino acids long. Germline V gene data show CDR1 as SNHLY and CDR2 as FYNNEI. Between the trimmed V and J ends, which lost 6 bases and 6 bases, there was a span of 6 bases. CDR3 in amino acids: CASRDSNSPLHF. In DNA, the CDR3 is TGTGCCAGCAGGGACAGTAATTCACCCCTCCACTTT.

V usage is TRBV28 and J usage is TRBJ2-2; 12 bases line up with TRBD2. This CDR3 has 14 residues. CDR1 and CDR2 (germline): MDHEN, SYDVKM. V shed 6 bases, J shed 4 bases, and the junction held 0 bases outside the gene matches. The CDR3 is CASRLAGGTGELFF. In DNA form, the CDR3 reads TGTGCCAGCAGACTAGCGGGGGGCACCGGGGAGCTGTTTTTT. Drawing the rest from reference TRBV28 and TRBJ2-2, the complete variable domain is DVKVTQSSRYLVKRTGEKVFLECVQDMDHENMFWYRQDPGLGLRLIYFSYDVKMKEKGDIPEGYSVSREKKERFSLILESASTNQTSMYLCASRLAGGTGELFFGEGSRLTVL.

The J gene is TRBJ2-7, the V gene TRBV3-1; D may match TRBD1 or TRBD2 (5 bases each). Germline V lookup: CDR1 LGHDT, CDR2 YNNKEL (reference sequence). CDR3 length equals 13 residues. V dropped 3 bases and J dropped 6 bases, with 12 bases sitting between them. The CDR3 DNA is TGTGCCAGCAGCCAGCTAGGGGCGGGCGAGCAGTACTTC. Protein: CASSQLGAGEQYF.

The chain uses TRBV3-1 and TRBJ2-3; D may be TRBD1 (5 bases). V was pared by 0 bases and J by 7 bases, with 11 bases between. Germline CDR1 and CDR2: LGHDT and YNNKEL (reference sequence). The CDR3 consists of 14 residues. The CDR3 DNA sequence: TGTGCCAGCAGCCAAGATGGACACACGAATACGCAGTATTTT. It codes for CASSQDGHTNTQYF.

The gene calls are TRBV5-6 and TRBJ2-3, with 7 bases fitting TRBD1. CDR3 length equals 15 residues. Trimming at V came to 3 bases and at J to 4 bases, leaving 8 bases not matched to a gene. The germline CDR1 and CDR2 sequences are SGHDT and YYEEEE. CDR3 DNA sequence: TGTGCCAGCAGCTGGAGACAGGGCTTTGCAGATACGCAGTATTTT. It encodes CASSWRQGFADTQYF.

This clonotype has just one count. V usage is TRBV6-2 or TRBV6-3 and J usage is TRBJ2-5, with a tentative D call TRBD1 (5 bases). Trimming removed 6 bases from V and 5 bases from J, with 13 bases in between. Germline-derived CDR1 and CDR2 are MNHEY and SVGEGT. The CDR3 loop spans 13 amino acids. The DNA for the CDR3 is TGTGCCAGCAGGACAGACATCGCGGAGACCCAGTACTTC. Translated: CASRTDIAETQYF.

This clonotype has just a few counts. This chain uses TRBV12-5 with TRBJ2-4; D possibly corresponds to TRBD2 (5 bases). The J call is doubtful: the DNA matches TRBJ2-5 better. CDR1 and CDR2 (germline): LGHNT, FRNRAP. The CDR3 covers 17 residues. This CDR3 reads CASGLVLEGLGQETQYF. In DNA form, the CDR3 reads TGTGCTAGTGGTTTGGTACTAGAGGGTCTGGGGCAAGAGACCCAGTACTTC.

A word on this clonotype: Being one base from a much bigger clone, this may be a read error. The CDR3 region has the DNA TGTGTCACTTCTAGCGTCAGCACAGATACGCAGTATTTT. Residues: CVTSSVSTDTQYF. The V call is TRBV10-3, the J call TRBJ2-3, with a tentative D call TRBD2 (6 bases). The CDR3 is 13 residues long. Germline CDR1 is ENHRY and CDR2 is SYGVKD.

This clonotype came up a few times. V gene TRBV30 combines with J gene TRBJ2-3, with D possibly being TRBD2 (5 bases). In germline, CDR1 is GTSNPN, CDR2 SVGIG (reference sequence). The CDR3 covers 12 residues. V gave up 5 bases and J gave up 6 bases, with 12 bases separating them. CDR3 nucleotides: TGTGCCTGGGAACTAGACGGCGATACGCAGTATTTT. This translates into CAWELDGDTQYF.

V gene TRBV28 combines with J gene TRBJ2-1, with TRBD2 identical over 8 bases. The V segment lost 2 bases and the J segment 2 bases; nucleotides outside the gene matches: 5. This CDR3 spans 16 amino acids. Germline V gene sequence: CDR1 MDHEN, CDR2 SYDVKM. The CDR3 DNA is TGTGCCAGCAGTTTAGGGTACGGGAGGGCCTACAATGAGCAGTTCTTC. Encoded protein: CASSLGYGRAYNEQFF.

The chain links TRBV7-6 to TRBJ1-4; D perhaps matches TRBD1 (5 bases). This CDR3 region has 18 residues. Germline loops: CDR1 SGHVS, CDR2 FNYEAQ. The germline V and J ends were trimmed by 3 bases and 0 bases, with 17 bases remaining between them. The CDR3 sequence: CASSFTPGDPATNEKLFF. The CDR3 DNA reads TGTGCCAGCAGCTTCACACCCGGGGACCCTGCAACTAATGAAAAACTGTTTTTT.

This rearrangement joins TRBV20-1 to TRBJ1-5; D is unclear. CDR3 size: 13 residues. CDR1 DFQATT and CDR2 SNEGSKA come from the germline V gene (reference sequence). V lost 0 bases and J 9 bases, leaving 12 bases between the germline ends. For the CDR3, the DNA is TGCAGTGCTAGAGATCGGGGTGGTCGGCCCCAGCATTTT. It yields the protein CSARDRGGRPQHF.

This clonotype was detected a few times. The chain combines TRBV18 with TRBJ2-3; TRBD1 is a possible D gene (6 bases). Trimming shortened V by 1 base and J by 4 bases, and 9 bases separated the two germline ends. The CDR3 runs to 14 residues. Per the germline V gene, CDR1 is KGHSH and CDR2 is LQKENI. In DNA, the CDR3 is TGTGCCAGCTCACCACTACAGGGACCAGATACGCAGTATTTT. It translates to CASSPLQGPDTQYF.

The chain joins TRBV20-1 to TRBJ2-2; D gene ambiguous. CDR3 size: 13 residues. V was cut by 1 base and J by 5 bases, with 8 bases left in between. CDR1 is DFQATT and CDR2 is SNEGSKA in the germline V gene (reference sequence). CDR3 bases: TGCAGTGCTAGAGTTGGGCAAACCGGGGAGCTGTTTTTT. This encodes CSARVGQTGELFF.

This clonotype appeared once. The chain recombines TRBV2 with TRBJ1-5; the D is unclear. The germline CDR1 and CDR2 sequences are SNHLY and FYNNEI. CDR3 length equals 14 residues. V shed 5 bases and J shed 9 bases, with 17 bases lying between them. The CDR3 reads CASSQAAANMPQHF. CDR3 bases: TGTGCCAGCAGTCAGGCCGCCGCCAACATGCCCCAGCATTTT.

This clonotype was picked up a small number of times. The genes are TRBV5-1 and TRBJ2-2; no definite D call. This CDR3 comprises 15 residues. Trimming left V 3 bases short and J 2 bases short, with 11 bases between. The germline CDR1 and CDR2 sequences are SGHRS and YFSETQ. The CDR3 DNA sequence: TGCGCCAGCAGCTCTGGACGGACCAACACCGGGGAGCTGTTTTTT. Its protein product is CASSSGRTNTGELFF.

In DNA, the CDR3 is TGTGCCAGCAGCCACCGTAGCAAGAGCTCTGGGGCCAACGTCCTGACTTTC. Its translation: CASSHRSKSSGANVLTF. This chain connects TRBV3-1 to TRBJ2-6; D gene ambiguous. The CDR3 has 17 residues. V gave up 3 bases and J gave up 0 bases, with 12 bases separating them. Germline V gives CDR1 LGHDT, CDR2 YNNKEL (reference sequence).

The chain has TRBV2 and TRBJ2-1, with no clear D. The V end lost 6 bases, the J end lost 6 bases, and 6 bases lay between the germline ends. Germline V gives CDR1 SNHLY, CDR2 FYNNEI. The CDR3 sequence is 11 residues long. The CDR3 DNA reads as TGTGCCAGCAGGGGTTCCAATGAGCAGTTCTTC. This encodes CASRGSNEQFF.

This clonotype was counted a few times. The chain employs TRBV20-1 and TRBJ2-7, with D unresolved. The CDR3 spans 12 residues. Germline CDR1 is DFQATT and CDR2 is SNEGSKA (reference sequence). The CDR3 bases are TGCGCGAGTTCTGGGATGTTCTACGAGCAGTACTTC. It codes for CASSGMFYEQYF.

The J gene is TRBJ1-4, the V gene TRBV10-3; D is uncertain. Germline V gene data show CDR1 as ENHRY and CDR2 as SYGVKD. V lost 3 bases, J lost 5 bases, and 10 bases lay in between. The CDR3 spans 14 residues. CDR3 in amino acids: CAISEGSLNEKLFF. CDR3 bases: TGTGCCATCAGTGAAGGGTCTCTGAATGAAAAACTGTTTTTT.

This clonotype has at least ten counts. The chain joins TRBV20-1 to TRBJ2-1; a possible D gene is TRBD2 (5 bases). Trimming took 5 bases from V and 2 from J, leaving 13 bases between them. The CDR3 contains 14 residues. Germline values: CDR1 DFQATT, CDR2 SNEGSKA (reference sequence). The CDR3 DNA reads as TGCAGTGCTGTCGGACTCGCCACCTACAATGAGCAGTTCTTC. Amino acid sequence: CSAVGLATYNEQFF.